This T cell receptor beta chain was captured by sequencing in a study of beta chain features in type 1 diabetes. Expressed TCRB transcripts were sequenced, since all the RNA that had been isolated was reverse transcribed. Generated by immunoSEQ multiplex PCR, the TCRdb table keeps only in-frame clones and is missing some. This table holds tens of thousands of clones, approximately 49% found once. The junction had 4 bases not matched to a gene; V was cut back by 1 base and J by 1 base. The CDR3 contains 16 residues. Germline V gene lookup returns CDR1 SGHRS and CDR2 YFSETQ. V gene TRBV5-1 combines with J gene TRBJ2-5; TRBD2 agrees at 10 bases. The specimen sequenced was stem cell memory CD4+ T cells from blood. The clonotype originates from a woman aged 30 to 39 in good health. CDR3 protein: CASSLSSGSRQETQYF. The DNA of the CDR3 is TGCGCCAGCAGCTTGTCTAGCGGGAGCCGCCAAGAGACCCAGTACTTC.